This T cell receptor (beta chain) came from a study of CD8 T cells in ankylosing spondylitis. Study-level results: With a CD8+ phenotype, disease-linked clones were relatively rare in peripheral blood. Matched ankylosing spondylitis synovial fluid reportedly showed significant enrichment of disease-linked clones. Past studies reported some motif variants in reactive arthritis synovial fluid and blood.

Worth noting for this clonotype: The antigen remains undetermined.

The CDR3 contains 17 residues. V shed 1 base, J shed 2 bases, and the junction held 4 bases outside the gene matches. Germline V gene data show CDR1 as MGHRA and CDR2 as YSYEKL. Construction of TCR beta libraries was performed using quantitative 5'-RACE with molecular barcodes. TCRdb passed the 5' RACE reads through MiXCR, listing each CDR3 protein once. The table records about 100,000 distinct CDR3 sequences, approximately 25% of them present only once. The chain joins TRBV4-1 to TRBJ2-1, with 11 bases fitting TRBD2. Sequences were obtained from synovial fluid, either unsorted or a sorted T cell fraction (not recorded which). The TCR was taken from a male donor with ankylosing spondylitis. This CDR3 is CASSQVGTSGTYNEQFF. The CDR3 DNA follows: TGCGCCAGCAGCCAAGTTGGGACTAGCGGTACCTACAATGAGCAGTTCTTC.